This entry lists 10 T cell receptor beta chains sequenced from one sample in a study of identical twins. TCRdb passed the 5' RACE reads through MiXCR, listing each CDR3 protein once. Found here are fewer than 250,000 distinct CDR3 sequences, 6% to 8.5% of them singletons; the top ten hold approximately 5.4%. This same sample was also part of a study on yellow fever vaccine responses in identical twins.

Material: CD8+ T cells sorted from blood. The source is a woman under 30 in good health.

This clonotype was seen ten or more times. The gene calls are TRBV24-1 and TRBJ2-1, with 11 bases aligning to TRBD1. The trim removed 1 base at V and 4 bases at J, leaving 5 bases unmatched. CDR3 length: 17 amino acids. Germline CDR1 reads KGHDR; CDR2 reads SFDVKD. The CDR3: CATSDFGTGGAYNEQFF. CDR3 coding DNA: TGTGCCACCAGTGATTTCGGGACAGGGGGAGCGTACAATGAGCAGTTCTTC.

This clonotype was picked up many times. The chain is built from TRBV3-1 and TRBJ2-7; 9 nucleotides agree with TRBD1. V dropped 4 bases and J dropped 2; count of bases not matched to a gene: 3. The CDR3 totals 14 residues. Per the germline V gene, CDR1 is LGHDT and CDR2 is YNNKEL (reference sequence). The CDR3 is CASSRGTGPYEQYV. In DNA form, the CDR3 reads TGTGCCAGCAGCCGGGGGACAGGGCCCTACGAGCAGTACGTC.

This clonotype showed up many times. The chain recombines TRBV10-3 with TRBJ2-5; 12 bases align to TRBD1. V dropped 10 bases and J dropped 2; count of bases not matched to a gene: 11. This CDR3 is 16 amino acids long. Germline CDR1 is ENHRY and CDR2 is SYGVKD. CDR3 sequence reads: CATPRRDRGLQETQYF. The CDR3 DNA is TGTGCCACCCCACGTCGGGACAGGGGGCTTCAAGAGACCCAGTACTTC.

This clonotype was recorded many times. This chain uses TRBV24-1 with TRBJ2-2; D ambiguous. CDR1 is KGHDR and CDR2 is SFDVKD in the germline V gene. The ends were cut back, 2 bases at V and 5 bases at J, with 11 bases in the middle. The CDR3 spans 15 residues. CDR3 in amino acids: CATSDSADWTGELFF. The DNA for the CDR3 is TGTGCCACCAGTGATTCGGCAGATTGGACCGGGGAGCTGTTTTTT.

This CDR3 is CASSQEHSPYEQYV. As DNA, the CDR3 is TGTGCCAGCAGCCAAGAGCACAGCCCCTACGAGCAGTACGTC. This sequence joins TRBV3-1 and TRBJ2-7, with D hard to call. Germline assignment: CDR1 LGHDT and CDR2 YNNKEL (reference sequence). The CDR3 loop spans 14 amino acids. V dropped 0 bases and J dropped 2 bases, with 8 bases sitting between them.

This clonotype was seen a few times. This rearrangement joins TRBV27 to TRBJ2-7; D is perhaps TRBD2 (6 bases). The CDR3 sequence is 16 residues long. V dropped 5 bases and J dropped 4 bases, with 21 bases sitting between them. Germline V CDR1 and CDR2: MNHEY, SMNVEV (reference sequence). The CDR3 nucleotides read TGTGCCAGCAGTGCCGGGTTTTCCGCCGGAGGGTACGAGCAGTACTTC. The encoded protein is CASSAGFSAGGYEQYF.

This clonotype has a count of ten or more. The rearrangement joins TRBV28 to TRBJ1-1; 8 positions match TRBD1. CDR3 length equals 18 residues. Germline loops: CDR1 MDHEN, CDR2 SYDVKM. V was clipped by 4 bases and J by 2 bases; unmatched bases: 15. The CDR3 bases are TGTGCCAGCAGTTACATGGGGCTGGCCAGGGGGCCAAACACTGAAGCTTTCTTT. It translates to CASSYMGLARGPNTEAFF.

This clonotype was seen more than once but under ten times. The CDR3 DNA sequence: TGTGCCAGCACCCCCTCCCTAGCGGGCACCTACGAGCAGTACTTC. Translation gives CASTPSLAGTYEQYF. The V call is TRBV12-3 or TRBV12-4, the J call TRBJ2-7, with 8 bases identical to TRBD2. The V and J ends lost 7 bases and 2 bases, in that order; junction bases with no gene match: 10. The CDR3 spans 15 residues.

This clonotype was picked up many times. The CDR3 spells CASSPPLGNEKLFF. As DNA, the CDR3 is TGTGCCAGCAGCCCTCCTCTTGGCAATGAAAAACTGTTTTTT. The chain employs TRBV7-9 and TRBJ1-4; D ambiguous. Deletions cut 5 bases from V and 5 bases from J, with 12 bases between. CDR3 size: 14 residues. CDR1 and CDR2 from the germline V gene are SEHNR and FQNEAQ (reference sequence).

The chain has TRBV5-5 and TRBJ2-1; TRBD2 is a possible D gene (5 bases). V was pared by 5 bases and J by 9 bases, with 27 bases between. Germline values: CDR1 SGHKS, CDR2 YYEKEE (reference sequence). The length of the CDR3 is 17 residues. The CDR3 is CASRLAWTAAPTTEQFF. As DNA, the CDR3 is TGTGCCAGCAGACTCGCATGGACTGCCGCCCCAACAACTGAGCAGTTCTTC.